The rows below give T cell receptor beta chains drawn from one sample of a study of control samples from healthy donors and cancer patients. Only in-frame clones appear in the TCRdb table, and some are missing; sequencing was by immunoSEQ multiplex PCR. The table shows almost 90,000 clones, with approximately 87% occurring only once. Sequencing input: blood. All receptors derive from a woman in her thirties or forties in good health. Both conserved end residues are part of each CDR3. Each record gives: V gene, clone size, J gene, D gene, CDR3 protein, CDR3 DNA. A D gene is named only where the DNA matches it firmly. Some rows have no size entry. The others give once, few or many, or a class for an expanded clone.

V: TRBV27; size: NA; J: TRBJ1-1; D: NA; CDR3: CASSSLNRAMNTEAFF; DNA: TGTGCCAGCAGTTCCCTTAACAGGGCCATGAACACTGAAGCTTTCTTT
V: TRBV7-2; size: NA; J: TRBJ2-1; D: TRBD2; CDR3: CASGRTSGGTLTYNEQFF; DNA: TGTGCCAGCGGCCGGACTAGCGGGGGGACTCTAACCTACAATGAGCAGTTCTTC
V: TRBV5-6; size: NA; J: TRBJ2-7; D: TRBD1; CDR3: CASSLGGTGGSYEQYF; DNA: TGTGCCAGCAGCTTAGGCGGGACAGGGGGATCCTACGAGCAGTACTTC
V: TRBV7-9; size: few; J: TRBJ1-6; D: NA; CDR3: CASSPRVTNSPLHF; DNA: TGTGCCAGCAGCCCCCGGGTCACTAATTCACCCCTCCACTTT
V: TRBV5-4; size: NA; J: TRBJ2-7; D: NA; CDR3: CASSLGRGGEQYF; DNA: TGTGCCAGCAGCTTAGGCAGGGGGGGCGAGCAGTACTTC
V: TRBV5-1; size: NA; J: TRBJ1-1; D: NA; CDR3: CASSLGWGATEAFF; DNA: TGCGCCAGCAGCTTGGGGTGGGGGGCCACTGAAGCTTTCTTT
V: TRBV18; size: medium-sized; J: TRBJ1-3; D: NA; CDR3: CASSPQSYPSSGNTIYF; DNA: TGTGCCAGCTCACCACAATCCTATCCGAGCTCTGGAAACACCATATATTTT
V: TRBV19; size: once; J: TRBJ2-7; D: NA; CDR3: CASSLGTPPNEQYF; DNA: TGTGCCAGTAGTCTTGGGACACCTCCTAACGAGCAGTACTTC
V: TRBV5-5; size: NA; J: TRBJ1-3; D: TRBD1; CDR3: CASSYSGTGTSSGNTIYF; DNA: TGTGCCAGCAGCTACTCCGGGACAGGGACCAGCTCTGGAAACACCATATATTTT
V: TRBV28; size: NA; J: TRBJ2-7; D: NA; CDR3: CASSPTGTYEQYF; DNA: TGTGCCAGCAGTCCCACAGGAACCTACGAGCAGTACTTC
V: TRBV5-1; size: NA; J: TRBJ2-3; D: TRBD2; CDR3: CASSWELAGGTDTQYF; DNA: TGCGCCAGCAGCTGGGAGCTAGCGGGGGGGACAGATACGCAGTATTTT
V: TRBV2; size: once; J: TRBJ2-6; D: NA; CDR3: CASTVGVPGANVLTF; DNA: TGTGCCAGCACCGTAGGGGTCCCTGGGGCCAACGTCCTGACTTTC
V: TRBV10-3; size: NA; J: TRBJ1-2; D: NA; CDR3: CAISIGARGYTF; DNA: TGTGCCATCAGTATCGGGGCGCGCGGCTACACCTTC
V: TRBV5-6; size: NA; J: TRBJ1-3; D: NA; CDR3: CASSLAMGVRGNTIYF; DNA: TGTGCCAGCAGCTTGGCGATGGGTGTCCGCGGAAACACCATATATTTT
V: TRBV27; size: NA; J: TRBJ2-7; D: NA; CDR3: CASSLRRGPSYEQYF; DNA: TGTGCCAGCAGTTTGCGGAGGGGGCCCTCCTACGAGCAGTACTTC
V: TRBV27; size: NA; J: TRBJ2-7; D: TRBD2; CDR3: CASSFSGGGEQYF; DNA: TGTGCCAGCAGTTTTTCGGGAGGGGGCGAGCAGTACTTC
V: TRBV4-3; size: NA; J: TRBJ2-2; D: TRBD1; CDR3: CASSQGGTGIPGELFF; DNA: TGCGCCAGCAGCCAAGGTGGGACAGGGATTCCCGGGGAGCTGTTTTTT
V: TRBV6-4; size: NA; J: TRBJ2-2; D: NA; CDR3: CASSVSWGDTGELFF; DNA: TGTGCCAGCAGTGTTTCTTGGGGAGACACCGGGGAGCTGTTTTTT
V: TRBV18; size: NA; J: TRBJ2-5; D: TRBD2; CDR3: CASSPTSGGAGEETQYF; DNA: TGTGCCAGCTCCCCGACTAGCGGGGGGGCCGGGGAAGAGACCCAGTACTTC
V: TRBV29-1; size: once; J: TRBJ1-5; D: NA; CDR3: CSVVSELNQPQHF; DNA: TGCAGCGTTGTTTCGGAACTTAATCAGCCCCAGCATTTT
V: TRBV29-1; size: NA; J: TRBJ1-4; D: NA; CDR3: CSVGVSSNEKLFF; DNA: TGCAGCGTTGGGGTCAGCAGTAATGAAAAACTGTTTTTT
V: TRBV3-1/TRBV3-2; size: NA; J: TRBJ2-1; D: TRBD2; CDR3: CASSWTSGGGNEQFF; DNA: TGTGCCAGCAGCTGGACTAGCGGGGGGGGCAATGAGCAGTTCTTC
V: TRBV3-1/TRBV3-2; size: NA; J: TRBJ1-1; D: NA; CDR3: CASCWGARDTEAFF; DNA: TGTGCCAGCTGTTGGGGGGCGAGGGACACTGAAGCTTTCTTT
V: TRBV9; size: NA; J: TRBJ2-3; D: TRBD2; CDR3: CASSAPPGLAGGDTQYF; DNA: TGTGCCAGCAGCGCACCTCCGGGACTAGCGGGGGGGGATACGCAGTATTTT
V: TRBV19; size: NA; J: TRBJ1-4; D: NA; CDR3: CASSPLGDTFNEKLFF; DNA: TGTGCCAGTAGTCCGCTCGGGGATACCTTTAATGAAAAACTGTTTTTT
V: TRBV6-6; size: NA; J: TRBJ1-5; D: NA; CDR3: CASSPEFGLGNQPQHF; DNA: TGTGCCAGCAGTCCAGAATTCGGCCTTGGCAATCAGCCCCAGCATTTT
V: TRBV15; size: NA; J: TRBJ1-6; D: NA; CDR3: CATRQAQPLTSSYNSPLHF; DNA: TGTGCCACCAGACAGGCCCAACCATTAACGAGCTCCTATAATTCACCCCTCCACTTT
V: TRBV19; size: NA; J: TRBJ2-7; D: NA; CDR3: CASRSHAAYEQYF; DNA: TGTGCCAGTAGAAGCCACGCTGCCTACGAGCAGTACTTC
V: TRBV5-1; size: NA; J: TRBJ1-2; D: TRBD1; CDR3: CASSSPGGGAGGYTF; DNA: TGCGCCAGCAGCTCCCCGGGAGGGGGCGCCGGTGGCTACACCTTC
V: TRBV5-1; size: NA; J: TRBJ1-1; D: TRBD1; CDR3: CASSWTGVGNTEAFF; DNA: TGCGCCAGCAGCTGGACAGGGGTAGGGAACACTGAAGCTTTCTTT
V: TRBV27; size: NA; J: TRBJ2-3; D: TRBD1; CDR3: CASSPDRAPDTQYF; DNA: TGTGCCAGCAGTCCAGACAGGGCCCCGGATACGCAGTATTTT
V: TRBV7-9; size: NA; J: TRBJ1-1; D: TRBD1; CDR3: CASSRRDRGAEAFF; DNA: TGTGCCAGCAGCCGCCGGGACAGGGGAGCTGAAGCTTTCTTT
V: TRBV4-3; size: NA; J: TRBJ2-7; D: TRBD2; CDR3: CASSQGFSGGGYEQYF; DNA: TGCGCCAGCAGCCAGGGGTTCAGCGGGGGGGGATACGAGCAGTACTTC
V: TRBV5-5; size: NA; J: TRBJ2-2; D: NA; CDR3: CASSPIWSGELFF; DNA: TGTGCCAGCAGCCCCATCTGGTCCGGGGAGCTGTTTTTT
V: TRBV6-2/TRBV6-3; size: NA; J: TRBJ2-1; D: NA; CDR3: CASSYSSRSVSSYNEQFF; DNA: TGTGCCAGCAGTTACTCTTCCCGTTCCGTAAGCTCCTACAATGAGCAGTTCTTC
V: TRBV4-1; size: many; J: TRBJ1-4; D: NA; CDR3: CASSQDPKTGINEKLFF; DNA: TGCGCCAGCAGCCAAGATCCGAAGACAGGAATTAATGAAAAACTGTTTTTT
V: TRBV12-3/TRBV12-4; size: NA; J: TRBJ1-5; D: NA; CDR3: CASSFLGERPQHF; DNA: TGTGCCAGCAGTTTCCTGGGGGAAAGGCCCCAGCATTTT
V: TRBV7-2; size: NA; J: TRBJ1-5; D: NA; CDR3: CASSLETASFGQPQHF; DNA: TGTGCCAGCAGCTTAGAGACAGCCAGCTTCGGTCAGCCCCAGCATTTT
V: TRBV20-1; size: few; J: TRBJ1-1; D: TRBD1; CDR3: CSGAGGRKAFF; DNA: TGCAGTGGGGCAGGGGGAAGGAAAGCTTTCTTT
V: TRBV12-5; size: NA; J: TRBJ1-5; D: NA; CDR3: CASGSPSGNQPQHF; DNA: TGTGCTAGTGGTTCTCCCTCGGGGAATCAGCCCCAGCATTTT
V: TRBV12-3/TRBV12-4; size: NA; J: TRBJ1-2; D: TRBD1; CDR3: CASSSGGRGYTF; DNA: TGTGCCAGCAGTTCAGGGGGCAGGGGCTACACCTTC
V: TRBV27; size: NA; J: TRBJ1-2; D: TRBD1; CDR3: CASSPGGGSSGYTF; DNA: TGTGCCAGCAGTCCAGGGGGGGGATCTAGTGGCTACACCTTC
V: TRBV24-1; size: NA; J: TRBJ2-1; D: NA; CDR3: CATSDFGTKRQFF; DNA: TGTGCCACCAGTGATTTCGGGACAAAGCGGCAGTTCTTC
V: TRBV10-3; size: NA; J: TRBJ1-1; D: NA; CDR3: CAISENRASEAFF; DNA: TGTGCCATCAGTGAAAACAGGGCCTCTGAAGCTTTCTTT
V: TRBV5-1; size: NA; J: TRBJ2-3; D: NA; CDR3: CASSSALGIYTDTQYF; DNA: TGCGCCAGCAGCTCGGCACTAGGAATCTATACAGATACGCAGTATTTT
V: TRBV4-3; size: NA; J: TRBJ1-3; D: NA; CDR3: CASSQDVGNTIYF; DNA: TGCGCCAGCAGCCAAGATGTAGGAAACACCATATATTTT
V: TRBV4-1; size: NA; J: TRBJ1-1; D: NA; CDR3: CASSQFLVLNTEAFF; DNA: TGCGCCAGCAGCCAATTTCTTGTCTTGAACACTGAAGCTTTCTTT
V: TRBV6-5; size: NA; J: TRBJ1-2; D: NA; CDR3: CASTPLGGIYGYTF; DNA: TGTGCCAGCACTCCCCTTGGGGGAATCTATGGCTACACCTTC
V: TRBV19; size: NA; J: TRBJ2-1; D: TRBD2; CDR3: CASSITSGRGEQFF; DNA: TGTGCCAGTAGTATAACTAGCGGAAGGGGTGAGCAGTTCTTC
V: TRBV12-3/TRBV12-4; size: NA; J: TRBJ2-1; D: NA; CDR3: CASSFGDSNEQFF; DNA: TGTGCCAGCAGTTTTGGGGATAGCAATGAGCAGTTCTTC
V: TRBV6-5; size: NA; J: TRBJ1-2; D: NA; CDR3: CASTKSGGVYGYTF; DNA: TGTGCCAGCACAAAGTCTGGGGGCGTCTATGGCTACACCTTC
V: TRBV13; size: once; J: TRBJ2-1; D: NA; CDR3: CASSLEDYNEQFF; DNA: TGTGCCAGCAGCTTGGAGGATTACAATGAGCAGTTCTTC
V: TRBV7-2; size: NA; J: TRBJ2-1; D: TRBD2; CDR3: CASSPEGLAAPYNEQFF; DNA: TGTGCCAGCAGCCCCGAGGGACTAGCCGCCCCCTACAATGAGCAGTTCTTC
V: TRBV10-1; size: few; J: TRBJ1-1; D: NA; CDR3: CASSPMGNTEAFF; DNA: TGCGCCAGCTCCCCCATGGGAAACACTGAAGCTTTCTTT
V: TRBV5-6; size: NA; J: TRBJ2-1; D: TRBD2; CDR3: CASSPTPLAGDSYNEQFF; DNA: TGTGCCAGCAGCCCGACCCCCCTAGCGGGGGACTCCTACAATGAGCAGTTCTTC
V: TRBV9; size: NA; J: TRBJ2-3; D: NA; CDR3: CASSPRLDTQYF; DNA: TGTGCCAGCAGCCCCCGCTTAGATACGCAGTATTTT
V: TRBV16; size: NA; J: TRBJ2-1; D: TRBD1; CDR3: CASSGNGGRQGDNEQFF; DNA: TGTGCCAGCAGCGGCAATGGAGGGAGACAGGGGGACAATGAGCAGTTCTTC
V: TRBV12-3/TRBV12-4; size: few; J: TRBJ1-4; D: NA; CDR3: CASSFYTGEKLFF; DNA: TGTGCCAGCAGTTTTTACACGGGAGAAAAACTGTTTTTT
V: TRBV27; size: NA; J: TRBJ2-7; D: NA; CDR3: CASSFRGLGNEQYF; DNA: TGTGCCAGCAGTTTCCGCGGGTTGGGGAACGAGCAGTACTTC